The sequence of this T cell receptor beta chain was determined in a study of T cell responses to AZD1222 COVID-19 vaccine. Study-wide findings and caveats: It should be noted that donors were predominantly white British and more often female, and clonal diversity was possibly underestimated. Per reports, nearly half of all spike-specific TCRs target regions that are unmutated in variants. Without day 14 samples, only post-peak T cell repertoires were studied. When two AZD1222 doses had been given, Spike-specific TCR breadth and depth rose.

The CDR3 sequence is 16 residues long. The V end was cut by 0 bases, the J end by 0 bases, with 8 bases between. CDR1 and CDR2 from the germline V gene are SGHDN and FVKESK. A note on this clone: What it recognizes is unknown.

Assay used: immunoSEQ multiplex PCR; TCRdb lists only in-frame clones, some missing. In the table there are about 190,000 clones, approximately 90% of which are singletons. The J gene is TRBJ2-2, the V gene TRBV14; D is undetermined. The sequence derives from an adult in good health. Sequencing used peripheral blood, obtained on day 0 of AZD1222 vaccination. The CDR3 region is CASSQELRPNTGELFF. The CDR3 DNA reads as TGTGCCAGCAGCCAAGAGTTACGGCCGAACACCGGGGAGCTGTTTTTT.